Many counts were recorded for the clone carrying this T cell receptor beta chain. The source of the sample is a study of T cells in Graves' hyperthyroidism and ophthalmopathy. RNA transcripts yielded amplified TCR beta CDR3 regions. Carried out on the TCR CDR3, a first-round RT-PCR used the HTBI primer set. Using its own MiXCR run on the multiplex PCR reads, TCRdb lists one record per CDR3 protein. This table has 600,000 or so distinct CDR3 sequences, 15% to 20% appearing once. Germline V CDR1 and CDR2: MGHRA, YSYEKL. J lost 10 bases, V lost 4 bases, and 3 bases had no gene match. The CDR3 contains 14 residues.

The material sequenced was blood. The clonotype was recovered from a woman aged 25 to 39 with Graves' hyperthyroidism. This chain joins TRBV4-1 and TRBJ2-1; 14 bases fit TRBD2. CDR3: CASSPGLAGVEQFF. The DNA of the CDR3 is TGCGCCAGCAGCCCGGGACTAGCGGGAGTCGAGCAGTTCTTC.